This T cell receptor beta chain derives from a study of human T cells and chemical hapten exposure. Study-wide findings and caveats: Healthy individuals' immune responses may differ from those of donors, who had alopecia. Patch test score was positively correlated with the counts of PT1 expanded TCRs. Controls had significantly fewer large CDR3 similarity clusters than were formed by expanded TCRs.

TCRdb recomputed calls from the RACE reads with MiXCR, one row per CDR3 protein. The table shows 120,000 or so distinct CDR3 sequences, with roughly 12% occurring only once. The time point is: pre-sensitization, week 0. Treatment: therapeutic diphenylcyclopropenone sensitization with weekly scalp DPC. Suited to DPC and affected by alopecia, the donors ranged from 18 to 70 years old. CDR3 length: 16 residues. Per germline, CDR1 KGHSH and CDR2 LQKENI. V was trimmed by 3 bases and J by 3 bases, leaving 17 bases between them. A word on this clonotype: Its matching antigen is unknown.

The specimen was whole blood, collected in connection with sensitization to the hapten diphenylcyclopropenone (DPC). The TCR comes from a woman aged 18 to 35 with alopecia areata. Some clones in this sample may be carry-over from other donors' samples. The chain combines TRBV18 with TRBJ1-1; weak D call: TRBD1 (6 bases). The CDR3 DNA reads TGTGCCAGCTCACCTCCAGGGGCTCGGGGGGACACTGAAGCTTTCTTT. Translating it yields CASSPPGARGDTEAFF.